What follows are 23 T cell receptor beta chains derived from one specimen sequenced in a study of T cell repertoires in cytomegalovirus infection. Each CDR3 protein gets one entry after TCRdb re-called the reads with MiXCR. The profile shows 300,000 or so distinct CDR3 sequences, about a quarter of them singletons. Source material: PBMCs. Receptor source: a human donor in good health (CMV status not recorded). Some clones in this sample may be carry-over from other donors' samples.

This clonotype was seen ten or more times. The chain links TRBV7-2 to TRBJ1-1, with no clear D. V lost 2 bases to trimming and J lost 1 base, with 8 bases between them. The V gene's germline CDR1 is SGHTA and CDR2 FQGNSA. The CDR3 extends over 14 amino acids. The DNA of the CDR3 is TGTGCCAGCAGCTTACCAAGACGGAACACTGAAGCTTTCTTT. Its translation: CASSLPRRNTEAFF.

This clonotype was seen repeatedly, ten times or more. The chain carries TRBV19 and TRBJ1-2; D is possibly TRBD1 (6 bases). The CDR3 has 15 residues. Germline CDR1 reads LNHDA; CDR2 reads SQIVND (reference sequence). Trimming stripped 0 bases from V and 4 bases from J, with 12 bases between. The CDR3 DNA is TGTGCCAGTAGTATAGATAAACAGGGACTCTATGGCTACACCTTC. Its protein product is CASSIDKQGLYGYTF.

This clonotype was seen many times. The V gene is TRBV12-3 or TRBV12-4, the J gene TRBJ2-5; D perhaps matches TRBD1 (5 bases). V gave up 6 bases and J gave up 1 base, with 15 bases separating them. The CDR3 is 15 residues long. The CDR3 DNA follows: TGTGCCAGCAGCCAACAGGCCTCTCGCCAAGAGACCCAGTACTTC. Translation: CASSQQASRQETQYF.

Many counts were recorded for this clonotype. The chain uses TRBV7-2 and TRBJ2-3; 8 nucleotides line up with TRBD2. This CDR3 is built from 15 residues. Germline lookup yields CDR1 SGHTA and CDR2 FQGNSA. Trimming removed 6 bases from V and 2 bases from J; junction bases left unmatched: 7. CDR3 region: CASSSAGEVTDTQYF. The CDR3 DNA is TGTGCCAGCAGTTCAGCGGGAGAAGTCACAGATACGCAGTATTTT.

This clonotype has more than one count but fewer than ten. The chain combines TRBV20-1 with TRBJ2-1; a weak D match, TRBD2 (6 bases). The V and J ends lost 5 bases and 4 bases respectively, with 15 bases between them. Germline CDR1 is DFQATT and CDR2 is SNEGSKA (reference sequence). The CDR3 is made up of 14 amino acids. CDR3 sequence reads: CSAPPLGGYNEQFF. In nucleotides, the CDR3 is TGCAGTGCTCCCCCTTTGGGGGGATACAATGAGCAGTTCTTC.

This clonotype was found many times. The CDR3 sequence: CASSLTAAATNYGYTF. CDR3 nucleotides: TGTGCCAGCAGCTTAACGGCGGCCGCTACTAACTATGGCTACACCTTC. The V call is TRBV7-8, the J call TRBJ1-2; D uncertain. V was trimmed by 2 bases and J by 0 bases, leaving 13 bases between them. CDR3 length equals 16 residues. Germline V gene data show CDR1 as SGHVS and CDR2 as FQNEAQ.

This clonotype has a handful of counts. This chain joins TRBV28 and TRBJ2-2, with D perhaps matching TRBD1 or TRBD2 (5 bases each). Germline V gives CDR1 MDHEN, CDR2 SYDVKM. The CDR3 contains 16 residues. Trimming left V 0 bases short and J 6 bases short, with 14 bases between. The CDR3 nucleotides are TGTGCCAGCAGTTTATGGGCAGGGAGTGCGGCCGGGGAGCTGTTTTTT. This translates into CASSLWAGSAAGELFF.

This clonotype was recorded a few times. CDR3 bases: TGCAGTGCTAGAACCGGGAGGAGATCCTACAATGAGCAGTTCTTC. Translated, it gives CSARTGRRSYNEQFF. The rearrangement links TRBV20-1 to TRBJ2-1; the match to TRBD2 covers 7 bases. This CDR3 spans 15 amino acids. Germline CDR1 DFQATT, CDR2 SNEGSKA (reference sequence). V dropped 2 bases and J dropped 1; count of bases not matched to a gene: 5.

About this clonotype itself: A much larger clone is a single base away; this may be a read error. A read error is likely, as this CDR3 ends without the conserved phenylalanine or tryptophan. The chain couples TRBV7-2 to TRBJ1-5; D is perhaps TRBD1 (5 bases). The CDR3 totals 13 residues. Looked up from germline, CDR1 is SGHTA and CDR2 is FQGNSA. Trimming left V 5 bases short and J 5 bases short, with 10 bases between. Here the CDR3 reads CASSPGTHQPQHL. DNA for the CDR3: TGTGCCAGCAGCCCGGGGACTCATCAGCCCCAGCATTTG.

Many counts were recorded for this clonotype. The V call is TRBV7-2, the J call TRBJ2-1, with D tentatively TRBD2 (5 bases). Germline V lookup: CDR1 SGHTA, CDR2 FQGNSA. The CDR3 consists of 15 residues. V shed 7 bases and J shed 3 bases, with 16 bases lying between them. The CDR3 loop reads CASMALGGSYNEQFF. The DNA for the CDR3 is TGTGCCAGCATGGCCCTTGGTGGGAGCTACAATGAGCAGTTCTTC.

This clonotype was seen repeatedly, ten times or more. The rearrangement links TRBV7-9 to TRBJ2-2, with D perhaps matching TRBD2 (5 bases). The V gene lost 5 bases and the J gene lost 8 bases, with 15 bases spanning the gap. CDR3 length: 14 amino acids. CDR1 SEHNR and CDR2 FQNEAQ come from the germline V gene (reference sequence). CDR3 sequence (DNA): TGTGCCAGCAGCGGCCGCGGGCCCCGGGGGGAGCTGTTTTTT. It yields the protein CASSGRGPRGELFF. Together with reference TRBV7-9 and TRBJ2-2, the CDR3 gives the full variable domain: DTGVSQNPRHKITKRGQNVTFRCDPISEHNRLYWYRQTLGQGPEFLTYFQNEAQLEKSRLLSDRFSAERPKGSFSTLEIQRTEQGDSAMYLCASSGRGPRGELFFGEGSRLTVL.

This clonotype has a count of ten or more. The V gene is TRBV7-2, the J gene TRBJ2-4; a weak D match, TRBD1 (6 bases). There are 13 residues in the CDR3. Germline CDR1 SGHTA, CDR2 FQGNSA. The V gene lost 1 base and the J gene lost 8 bases, with 9 bases spanning the gap. CDR3 sequence: CASSLDNRDIQYF. In DNA, the CDR3 is TGTGCCAGCAGCTTAGATAACAGGGACATTCAGTACTTC. Full variable domain (rest looked up from reference TRBV7-2 and TRBJ2-4): GAGVSQSPSNKVTEKGKDVELRCDPISGHTALYWYRQSLGQGLEFLIYFQGNSAPDKSGLPSDRFSAERTGGSVSTLTIQRTQQEDSAVYLCASSLDNRDIQYFGAGTRLSVL.

The sample holds a few counts of this clonotype. This chain links TRBV28 with TRBJ2-6, with 8 bases identical to TRBD2. J lost 5 bases, V lost 5 bases, and 5 bases had no gene match. Germline lookup yields CDR1 MDHEN and CDR2 SYDVKM. This CDR3 has 15 residues. The CDR3 DNA is TGTGCCAGCAGTCCGGGGGGGGCTAGGGCCAACGTCCTGACTTTC. Its protein product is CASSPGGARANVLTF.

This clonotype was counted many times. The rearrangement joins TRBV7-2 to TRBJ2-5; D tentatively reads TRBD1 or TRBD2 (6 bases each). Trimming shortened V by 5 bases and J by 2 bases, and 18 bases separated the two germline ends. Germline V lookup: CDR1 SGHTA, CDR2 FQGNSA. The CDR3 length is 16 residues. CDR3 sequence: CASSRGSRGGQETQYF. The CDR3 DNA follows: TGTGCCAGCAGCCGGGGGTCCAGGGGCGGGCAAGAGACCCAGTACTTC.

V is TRBV2 and J is TRBJ2-2; D remains ambiguous. This CDR3 contains 13 residues. Looked up from germline, CDR1 is SNHLY and CDR2 is FYNNEI. Trimming stripped 8 bases from V and 3 bases from J, with 10 bases between. CDR3 sequence (DNA): TGTGCCAGCGACGAACGATACACCGGGGAGCTGTTTTTT. The encoded protein is CASDERYTGELFF.

This chain connects TRBV28 to TRBJ2-6; 7 bases agree with TRBD2. This CDR3 spans 16 amino acids. V dropped 2 bases and J dropped 0; count of bases not matched to a gene: 1. Germline lookup yields CDR1 MDHEN and CDR2 SYDVKM. CDR3 sequence (DNA): TGTGCCAGCAGTTTAGCTAGCGGCTCTGGGGCCAACGTCCTGACTTTC. Protein product: CASSLASGSGANVLTF. Based on the CDR3 plus reference TRBV28 and TRBJ2-6, the full variable domain is DVKVTQSSRYLVKRTGEKVFLECVQDMDHENMFWYRQDPGLGLRLIYFSYDVKMKEKGDIPEGYSVSREKKERFSLILESASTNQTSMYLCASSLASGSGANVLTFGAGSRLTVL.

The chain recombines TRBV29-1 with TRBJ1-1; unclear D gene. The germline V and J ends were trimmed by 6 bases and 1 base, with 12 bases remaining between them. In germline, CDR1 is SQVTM, CDR2 ANQGSEA. The CDR3 is made up of 13 amino acids. DNA of the CDR3: TGCAGCGTCCTAGGGTGGGGGAACACTGAAGCTTTCTTT. It translates to CSVLGWGNTEAFF.

This CDR3 reads CASSGTVSSYEQYF. Written as DNA, the CDR3 is TGTGCCAGCTCCGGGACAGTGAGCTCCTACGAGCAGTACTTC. The rearrangement links TRBV28 to TRBJ2-7; 7 bases match TRBD1. V shed 8 bases and J 0 bases; nucleotides not matched to a gene: 7. The length of the CDR3 is 14 residues. Germline lookup yields CDR1 MDHEN and CDR2 SYDVKM. Full variable domain (remainder filled in from reference TRBV28 and TRBJ2-7): DVKVTQSSRYLVKRTGEKVFLECVQDMDHENMFWYRQDPGLGLRLIYFSYDVKMKEKGDIPEGYSVSREKKERFSLILESASTNQTSMYLCASSGTVSSYEQYFGPGTRLTVT.

The chain recombines TRBV6-2 or TRBV6-3 with TRBJ2-1; the match to TRBD2 covers 11 bases. J was trimmed by 12 bases and V by 4 bases; bases with no gene match: 8. The CDR3 consists of 14 residues. Germline V CDR1 and CDR2: MNHEY, SVGEGT. DNA of the CDR3: TGTGCCAGCAGTTTGGTAGCGGGGGGGCACGGGCAGTTCTTC. Translating it yields CASSLVAGGHGQFF.

In its sample, this clonotype was seen a few times. The chain uses TRBV11-3 and TRBJ1-6, with a tentative D call TRBD1 (6 bases). Trimming cost V 0 bases and J 9 bases, with 6 bases left between them. CDR1 and CDR2 (germline): SGHNT, YENEEA. This CDR3 spans 13 amino acids. For the CDR3, the DNA is TGTGCCAGCAGCTTAGAACAGGGTTCACCCCTCCACTTT. Its protein product is CASSLEQGSPLHF.

The V gene is TRBV20-1, the J gene TRBJ2-5; TRBD2 matches 9 bases. The CDR3 totals 15 residues. J lost 7 bases, V lost 6 bases, and 15 bases had no gene match. Looked up from germline, CDR1 is DFQATT and CDR2 is SNEGSKA (reference sequence). CDR3 sequence reads: CSAQSPLAGSGTQYF. In DNA form, the CDR3 reads TGCAGTGCCCAGAGCCCCCTAGCGGGGTCGGGGACCCAGTACTTC.

A few counts support this clonotype. The chain recombines TRBV5-1 with TRBJ2-1; the D gene could be TRBD1 or TRBD2 (5 bases each). Trimming stripped 2 bases from V and 9 bases from J, with 12 bases between. The CDR3 loop spans 13 amino acids. The V gene's germline CDR1 is SGHRS and CDR2 YFSETQ. The CDR3 reads CASSFMGETEQFF. As DNA, the CDR3 is TGCGCCAGCAGCTTCATGGGGGAAACTGAGCAGTTCTTC. Complete variable domain (other parts from reference TRBV5-1 and TRBJ2-1): KAGVTQTPRYLIKTRGQQVTLSCSPISGHRSVSWYQQTPGQGLQFLFEYFSETQRNKGNFPGRFSGRQFSNSRSEMNVSTLELGDSALYLCASSFMGETEQFFGPGTRLTVL.

This clonotype was recorded at least ten times. The chain has TRBV7-8 and TRBJ1-5; possibly TRBD1 for D (6 bases). V lost 2 bases to trimming and J lost 3 bases, with 11 bases between them. Per germline, CDR1 SGHVS and CDR2 FQNEAQ. The length of the CDR3 is 15 residues. In nucleotides, the CDR3 is TGTGCCAGCAGCTTATTTCAGGGGCCCAATCAGCCCCAGCATTTT. Translating it yields CASSLFQGPNQPQHF.